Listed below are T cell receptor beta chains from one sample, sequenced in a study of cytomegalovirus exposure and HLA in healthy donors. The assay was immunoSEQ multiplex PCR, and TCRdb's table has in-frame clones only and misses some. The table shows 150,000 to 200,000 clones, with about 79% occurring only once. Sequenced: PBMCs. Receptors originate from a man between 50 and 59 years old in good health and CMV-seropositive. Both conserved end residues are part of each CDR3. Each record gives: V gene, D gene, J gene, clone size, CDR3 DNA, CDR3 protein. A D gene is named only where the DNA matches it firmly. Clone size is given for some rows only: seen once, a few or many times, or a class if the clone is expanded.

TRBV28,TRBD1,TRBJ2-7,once,TGTGCCAGCAGTTCCGGGACAGGGGCCTCCTACGAGCAGTACTTC,CASSSGTGASYEQYF
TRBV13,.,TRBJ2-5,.,TGTGCCAGCAGCGAGGGGACTCTACAAGAGACCCAGTACTTC,CASSEGTLQETQYF
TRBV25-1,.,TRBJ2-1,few,TGTGCCAGCAGTCCTCAGGGGTGGAATGAGCAGTTCTTC,CASSPQGWNEQFF
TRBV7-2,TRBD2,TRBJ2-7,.,TGTGCCAGCAGCGATACTAGCGATTCAGGCGAGCAGTACTTC,CASSDTSDSGEQYF
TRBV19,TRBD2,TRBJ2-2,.,TGTGCCCTAGCGGGCCCGAACACCGGGGAGCTGTTTTTT,CALAGPNTGELFF
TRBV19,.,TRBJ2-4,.,TGTGCCAGTAGTACGGGACAACCAATAGCCAAAAACATTCAGTACTTC,CASSTGQPIAKNIQYF
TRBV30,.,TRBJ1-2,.,TGTGCCTTAGTGGAGGGCAACTATGGCTACACCTTC,CALVEGNYGYTF
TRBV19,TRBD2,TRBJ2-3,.,TGTGCCAGGGCGGGACTATTGGCGGCAGATACGCAGTATTTT,CARAGLLAADTQYF
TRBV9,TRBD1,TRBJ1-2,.,TGTGCCAGCAGGACAGGGAGTAATGGCTACACCTTC,CASRTGSNGYTF
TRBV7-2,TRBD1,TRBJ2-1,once,TGTGCCAGCAGTGAGGGACAGGGGTCCTACAATGAGCAGTTCTTC,CASSEGQGSYNEQFF
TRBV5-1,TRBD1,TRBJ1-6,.,TGCGCCAGCAGCTCTACGACAGGGAATAATTCACCCCTCCACTTT,CASSSTTGNNSPLHF
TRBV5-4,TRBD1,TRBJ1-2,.,TGTGCCAGCGGCGGGACAGGACCTTCTAGAGCTAACTATGGCTACACCTTC,CASGGTGPSRANYGYTF
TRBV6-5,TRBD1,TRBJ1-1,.,TGTGCCAGCAGTTACCGATGGGACAGGGGCACTGAAGCTTTCTTT,CASSYRWDRGTEAFF
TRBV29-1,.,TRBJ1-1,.,TGCAGCGGGAGGGGAGGGGGTGACACTGAAGCTTTCTTT,CSGRGGGDTEAFF
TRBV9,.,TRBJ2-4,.,TGTGCCAGCAGCACGCGATCTTCCAGGGGTGGGGAAAACATTCAGTACTTC,CASSTRSSRGGENIQYF
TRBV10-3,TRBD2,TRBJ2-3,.,TGTGCCATCAGTGAAAAGCGGGGGGCAGATACGCAGTATTTT,CAISEKRGADTQYF
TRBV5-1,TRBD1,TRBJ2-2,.,TGCGCCAGCAGCGTGAACAGGGGATACACCGGGGAGCTGTTTTTT,CASSVNRGYTGELFF
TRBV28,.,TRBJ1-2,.,TGTGCCAGCAGTTTATGGGGCCCCTATGGCTACACCTTC,CASSLWGPYGYTF
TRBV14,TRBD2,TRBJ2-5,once,TGTGCCAGCAGCCAAGATCGCGGGGGGGCCCTAGAGACCCAGTACTTC,CASSQDRGGALETQYF
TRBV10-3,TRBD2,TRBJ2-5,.,TGTGCCATAAGCCCGCCACCGGGACTAGCGGGGGGACAAGAGACCCAGTACTTC,CAISPPPGLAGGQETQYF
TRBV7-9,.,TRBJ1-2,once,TGTGCCAGCAGGAAATTAGGAGGCAGGAAACCATATGGCTACACCTTC,CASRKLGGRKPYGYTF
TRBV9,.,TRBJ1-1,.,TGTGCCAGCAGCCCCCGGGTAGGGGGAAACACTGAAGCTTTCTTT,CASSPRVGGNTEAFF
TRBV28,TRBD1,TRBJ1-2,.,TGTGCCAGCCGATACAGGGGGCCTGACTATGGCTACACCTTC,CASRYRGPDYGYTF
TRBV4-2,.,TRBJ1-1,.,TGTGCCAGCAGCCAAGTGGGCTCAGCGAGGGACACTGAAGCTTTCTTT,CASSQVGSARDTEAFF
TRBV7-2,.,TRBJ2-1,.,TGTGCCAGCAGCTTAGCGGGGGGTACACTCAATGAGCAGTTCTTC,CASSLAGGTLNEQFF
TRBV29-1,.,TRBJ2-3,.,TGCAGCGTTGAAGTACAATACACAGATACGCAGTATTTT,CSVEVQYTDTQYF
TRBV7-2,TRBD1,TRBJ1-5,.,TGTGCCAGCAGCTTACAGGGGGGTAATAGCAATCAGCCCCAGCATTTT,CASSLQGGNSNQPQHF
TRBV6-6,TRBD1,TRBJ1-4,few,TGTGCCAGCAGCCGGGACAGGGGGCGGGAAAAACTGTTTTTT,CASSRDRGREKLFF
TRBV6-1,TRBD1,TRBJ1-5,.,TGTGCCAGCAGTGAAGGGACAGGCCTTAGCAATCAGCCCCAGCATTTT,CASSEGTGLSNQPQHF
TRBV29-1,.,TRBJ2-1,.,TGCAGCGTTGAGGGACTTAGCTCCTACAATGAGCAGTTCTTC,CSVEGLSSYNEQFF
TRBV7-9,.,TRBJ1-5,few,TGTGCCAGCAGTCCGGGTGTGAGCAATCAGCCCCAGCATTTT,CASSPGVSNQPQHF
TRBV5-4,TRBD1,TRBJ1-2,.,TGTGCCAGCAGCAAGCCGGGACAGCCCTATGGCTACACCTTC,CASSKPGQPYGYTF
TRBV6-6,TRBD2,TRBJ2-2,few,TGTGCCAGCAGTTCGGGACTAGCGGAGGGGGAGCTGTTTTTT,CASSSGLAEGELFF
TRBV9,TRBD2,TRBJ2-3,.,TGTGCCAGCAGCGTTCGGACTAGCGGCACAGATACGCAGTATTTT,CASSVRTSGTDTQYF
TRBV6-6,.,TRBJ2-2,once,TGTGCCAGCGGACTGAAGGTGGGGGAGCTGTTTTTT,CASGLKVGELFF
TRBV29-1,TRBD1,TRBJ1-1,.,TGCAGCGTTGCGACAGGGGGCGGGGGCACTGAAGCTTTCTTT,CSVATGGGGTEAFF
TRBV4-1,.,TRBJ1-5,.,TGCGCCAGCAGCCAAGTGCCCGGGTTGGGCAATCAGCCCCAGCATTTT,CASSQVPGLGNQPQHF
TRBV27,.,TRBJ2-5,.,TGTGCCAGCAGTTTCGCAGGGGTTGTGGAGACCCAGTACTTC,CASSFAGVVETQYF
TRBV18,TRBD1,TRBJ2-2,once,TGTGCCAGCTCACGGACAGGGGGCGACACCGGGGAGCTGTTTTTT,CASSRTGGDTGELFF
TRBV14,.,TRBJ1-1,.,TGTGCCAGCAGCTCGTGGACAGTGAACACTGAAGCTTTCTTT,CASSSWTVNTEAFF